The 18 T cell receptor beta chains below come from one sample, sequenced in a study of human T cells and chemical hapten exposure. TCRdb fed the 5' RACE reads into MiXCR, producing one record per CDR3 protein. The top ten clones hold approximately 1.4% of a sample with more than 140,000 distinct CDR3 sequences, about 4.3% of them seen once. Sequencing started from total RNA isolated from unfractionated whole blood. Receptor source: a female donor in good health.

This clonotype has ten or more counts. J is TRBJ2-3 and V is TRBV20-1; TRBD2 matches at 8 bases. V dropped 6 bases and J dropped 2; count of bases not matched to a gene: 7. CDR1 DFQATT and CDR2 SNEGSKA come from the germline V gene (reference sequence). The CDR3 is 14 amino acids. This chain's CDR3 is CSAPAGGVTDTQYF. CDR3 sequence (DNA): TGCAGTGCACCTGCCGGGGGGGTCACAGATACGCAGTATTTT.

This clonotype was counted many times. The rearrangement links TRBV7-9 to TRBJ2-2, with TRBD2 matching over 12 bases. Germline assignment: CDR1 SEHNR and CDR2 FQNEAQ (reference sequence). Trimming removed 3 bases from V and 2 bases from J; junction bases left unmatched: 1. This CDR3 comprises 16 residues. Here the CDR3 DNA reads TGTGCCAGCAGCTTCGGACTAGCGGGAAACACCGGGGAGCTGTTTTTT. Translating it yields CASSFGLAGNTGELFF. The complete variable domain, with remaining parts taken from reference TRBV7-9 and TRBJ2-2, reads DTGVSQNPRHKITKRGQNVTFRCDPISEHNRLYWYRQTLGQGPEFLTYFQNEAQLEKSRLLSDRFSAERPKGSFSTLEIQRTEQGDSAMYLCASSFGLAGNTGELFFGEGSRLTVL.

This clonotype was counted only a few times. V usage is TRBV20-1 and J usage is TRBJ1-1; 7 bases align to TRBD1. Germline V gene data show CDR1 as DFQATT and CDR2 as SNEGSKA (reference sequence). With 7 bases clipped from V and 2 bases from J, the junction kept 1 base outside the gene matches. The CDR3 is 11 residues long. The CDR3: CSGQGNTEAFF. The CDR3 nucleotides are TGCAGTGGACAGGGCAACACTGAAGCTTTCTTT.

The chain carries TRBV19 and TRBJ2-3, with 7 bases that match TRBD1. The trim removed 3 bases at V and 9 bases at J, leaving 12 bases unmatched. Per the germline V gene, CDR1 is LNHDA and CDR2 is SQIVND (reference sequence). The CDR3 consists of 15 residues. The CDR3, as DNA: TGTGCCAGTAGTATCGCCCGAGGGGGCCAGGGAACGCAGTATTTT. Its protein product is CASSIARGGQGTQYF. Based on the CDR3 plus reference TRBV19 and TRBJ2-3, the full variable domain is DGGITQSPKYLFRKEGQNVTLSCEQNLNHDAMYWYRQDPGQGLRLIYYSQIVNDFQKGDIAEGYSVSREKKESFPLTVTSAQKNPTAFYLCASSIARGGQGTQYFGPGTRLTVL.

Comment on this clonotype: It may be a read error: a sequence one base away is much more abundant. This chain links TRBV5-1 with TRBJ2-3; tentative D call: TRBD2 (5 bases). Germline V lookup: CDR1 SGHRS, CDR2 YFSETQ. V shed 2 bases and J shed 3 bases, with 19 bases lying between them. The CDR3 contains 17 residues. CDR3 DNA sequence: TGCGCCAGCAGCTTCTCTTTCGGGATGGGCCGGACAGATACGCAGTATTTT. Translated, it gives CASSFSFGMGRTDTQYF.

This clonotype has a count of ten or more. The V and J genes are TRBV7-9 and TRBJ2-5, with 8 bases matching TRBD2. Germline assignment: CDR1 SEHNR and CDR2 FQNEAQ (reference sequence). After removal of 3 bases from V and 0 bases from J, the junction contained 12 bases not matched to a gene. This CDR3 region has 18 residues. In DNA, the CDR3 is TGTGCCAGCAGCTTTATCAGCGGGGGAACCCCGTACCAAGAGACCCAGTACTTC. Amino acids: CASSFISGGTPYQETQYF.

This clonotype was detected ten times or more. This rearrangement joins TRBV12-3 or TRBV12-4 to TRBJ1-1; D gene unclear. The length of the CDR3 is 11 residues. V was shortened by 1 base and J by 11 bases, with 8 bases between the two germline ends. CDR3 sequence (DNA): TGTGCCAGCAGTTTAGGCCCCGGGGCTTTCTTT. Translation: CASSLGPGAFF.

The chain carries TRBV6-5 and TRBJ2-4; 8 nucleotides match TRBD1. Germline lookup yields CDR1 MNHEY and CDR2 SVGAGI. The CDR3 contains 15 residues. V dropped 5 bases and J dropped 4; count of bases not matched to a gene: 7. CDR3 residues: CASSVTGTGKNIQYF. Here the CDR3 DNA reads TGTGCCAGCAGTGTAACCGGGACAGGAAAAAACATTCAGTACTTC.

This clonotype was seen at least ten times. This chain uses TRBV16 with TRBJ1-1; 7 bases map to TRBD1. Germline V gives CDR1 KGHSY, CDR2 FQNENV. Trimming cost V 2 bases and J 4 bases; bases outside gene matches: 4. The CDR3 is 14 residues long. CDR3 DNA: TGTGCCAGCAGCCAACTTAGGGGGCCCACTGAAGCTTTCTTT. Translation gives CASSQLRGPTEAFF.

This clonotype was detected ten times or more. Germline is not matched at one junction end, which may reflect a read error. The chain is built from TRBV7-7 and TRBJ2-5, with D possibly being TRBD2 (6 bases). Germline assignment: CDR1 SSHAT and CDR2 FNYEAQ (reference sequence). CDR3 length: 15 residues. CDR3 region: CASSPAGFPRETQYF. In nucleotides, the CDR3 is TGTGCTAGCAGCCCCGCGGGGTTTCCTCGAGAGACCCAGTACTTC.

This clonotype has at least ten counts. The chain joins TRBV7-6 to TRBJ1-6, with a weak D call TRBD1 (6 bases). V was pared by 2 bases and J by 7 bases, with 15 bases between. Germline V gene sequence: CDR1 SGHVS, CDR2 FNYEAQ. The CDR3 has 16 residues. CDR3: CASSLNLRGRNSPLHF. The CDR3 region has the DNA TGTGCCAGCAGCTTAAATCTACGGGGGCGGAATTCACCCCTCCACTTT.

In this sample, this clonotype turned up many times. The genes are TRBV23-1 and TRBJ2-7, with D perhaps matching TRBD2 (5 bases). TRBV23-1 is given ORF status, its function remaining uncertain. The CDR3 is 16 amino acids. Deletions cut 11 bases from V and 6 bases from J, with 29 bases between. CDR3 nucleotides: TGCGCCGCGGGCAGTTTGAGGGTCCGAAGGAAATCCGAGCAGTACTTC. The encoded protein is CAAGSLRVRRKSEQYF.

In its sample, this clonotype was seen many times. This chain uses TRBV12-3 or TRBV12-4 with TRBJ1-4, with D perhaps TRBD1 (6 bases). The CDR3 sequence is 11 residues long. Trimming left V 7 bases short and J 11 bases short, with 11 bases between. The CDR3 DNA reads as TGTGCCAGCAAGGGGGTTGGGAAACTGTTTTTT. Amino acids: CASKGVGKLFF.

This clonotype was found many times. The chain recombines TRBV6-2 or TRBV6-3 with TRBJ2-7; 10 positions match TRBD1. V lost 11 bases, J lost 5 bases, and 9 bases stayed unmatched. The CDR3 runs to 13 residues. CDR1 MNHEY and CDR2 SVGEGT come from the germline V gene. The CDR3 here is CAGGTGENHEQYF. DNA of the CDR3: TGTGCCGGTGGGACAGGGGAGAATCACGAGCAGTACTTC.

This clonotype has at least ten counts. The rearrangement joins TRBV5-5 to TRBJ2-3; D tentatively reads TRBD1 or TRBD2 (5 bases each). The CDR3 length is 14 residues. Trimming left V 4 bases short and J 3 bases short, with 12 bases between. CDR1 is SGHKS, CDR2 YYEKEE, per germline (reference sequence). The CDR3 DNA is TGTGCCAGCAGCGGGACGGCCGGAACAGATACGCAGTATTTT. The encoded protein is CASSGTAGTDTQYF.

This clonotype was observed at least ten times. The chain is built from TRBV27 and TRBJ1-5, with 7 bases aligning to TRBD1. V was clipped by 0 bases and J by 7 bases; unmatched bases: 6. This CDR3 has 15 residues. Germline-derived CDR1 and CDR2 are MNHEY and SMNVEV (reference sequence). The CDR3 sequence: CASSLSTGDGQPQHF. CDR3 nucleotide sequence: TGTGCCAGCAGTTTATCTACAGGGGATGGGCAGCCCCAGCATTTT.

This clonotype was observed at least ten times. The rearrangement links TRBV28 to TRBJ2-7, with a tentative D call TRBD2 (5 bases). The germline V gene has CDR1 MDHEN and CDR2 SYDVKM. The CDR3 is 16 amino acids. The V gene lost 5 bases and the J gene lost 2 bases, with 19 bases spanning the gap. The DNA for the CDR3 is TGTGCCAGCAGTGACTACCGACCGGGTACAACCTACGAGCAGTACTTC. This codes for CASSDYRPGTTYEQYF.

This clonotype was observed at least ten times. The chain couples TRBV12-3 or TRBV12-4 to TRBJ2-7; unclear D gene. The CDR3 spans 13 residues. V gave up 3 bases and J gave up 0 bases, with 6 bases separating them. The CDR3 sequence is CASSFWSSYEQYF. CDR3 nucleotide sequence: TGTGCCAGCAGTTTCTGGTCCTCCTACGAGCAGTACTTC.